This TCR beta chain emerged from a study of OX40 agonist ivuxolimab in advanced cancers. Study-wide background: Anti-PD-1, anti-PD-L1 or anti-CTLA-4 therapy given earlier was allowed, and roughly 40% had some. Findings and limits, study-wide: Low normalized clonal expansion also occurred in some nonresponding patients. The average count of expanded clones was higher among CD8+ T cells than among CD4+.

CDR3 length: 13 residues. Trimming stripped 6 bases from V and 5 bases from J, with 13 bases between. Germline CDR1 reads MGHRA; CDR2 reads YSYEKL. TCRdb's copy holds only in-frame clones and misses some; the assay was immunoSEQ multiplex PCR. This sample has approximately 50,000 clones; around four fifths occur once, and the top ten carry 3% to 4%. This clone was seen more than once but under ten times. Its specificity is not known. The chain links TRBV4-1 to TRBJ2-5; D is unclear. Sequences were derived from CD4+ or CD8+ T cells sorted from blood, sampled in a trial of the OX40 agonist ivuxolimab. This receptor was taken from an adult with an advanced solid tumor such as melanoma, head and neck, liver or kidney cancer. The CDR3 loop is CASSRLIRETQYF. CDR3 sequence (DNA): TGCGCCAGCAGTCGCTTAATTCGGGAGACCCAGTACTTC.